The 16 T cell receptor beta chains below all came from one sample that was sequenced in a study of T cell clones after liver transplantation. The table came from immunoSEQ multiplex PCR; TCRdb's copy has only in-frame clones and leaves some out. The table shows tens of thousands of clones, with 60% to 80% occurring only once. The specimen was CD4+ T cells from blood, collected at the 22-month timepoint. Receptors originate from a human patient who received a liver transplant. Certain T cells may be donor cells from the graft.

CDR3 region: CASSPTSSPDTQYF. In DNA, the CDR3 is TGTGCCAGCAGCCCAACTTCAAGTCCAGATACGCAGTATTTT. The chain employs TRBV28 and TRBJ2-3; D uncertain. Trimming pared 6 bases from V and 4 bases from J, leaving 14 bases between. Germline V gene data show CDR1 as MDHEN and CDR2 as SYDVKM. The CDR3 contains 14 residues.

The chain recombines TRBV10-3 with TRBJ2-5, with D hard to call. Germline V gene sequence: CDR1 ENHRY, CDR2 SYGVKD. V lost 3 bases and J 2 bases, leaving 10 bases between the germline ends. CDR3 length: 14 amino acids. CDR3 loop: CAISDIRVQETQYF. In nucleotides, the CDR3 is TGTGCCATCAGTGATATAAGGGTACAAGAGACCCAGTACTTC.

The chain employs TRBV11-1 and TRBJ2-3, with 8 bases lining up with TRBD1. J gave up 5 bases and V 5 bases, and 9 bases lay outside the gene matches. There are 15 residues in the CDR3. Germline CDR1 and CDR2: SGHAT and FQDESV (reference sequence). CDR3 amino acids: CASSPQGVRGDTQYF. The CDR3 DNA reads TGTGCCAGCAGCCCACAGGGGGTGCGGGGAGATACGCAGTATTTT.

This clone ranks as medium-sized. The chain links TRBV27 to TRBJ2-1; weak D call: TRBD1 (5 bases). From germline, CDR1 is MNHEY and CDR2 SMNVEV (reference sequence). This CDR3 has 15 amino acids. Trimming pared 5 bases from V and 5 bases from J, leaving 16 bases between. CDR3 bases: TGTGCCAGCAGTCCCCGAAGGGGCATCGACAATGAGCAGTTCTTC. It specifies CASSPRRGIDNEQFF.

The rearrangement uses TRBV11-2 and TRBJ1-1; D is uncertain. Germline V CDR1 and CDR2: SGHAT, FQNNGV. V was cut by 2 bases and J by 4 bases, with 8 bases left in between. The CDR3 is made up of 13 amino acids. The CDR3 loop reads CASSLNELTEAFF. CDR3 bases: TGTGCCAGCAGCTTAAATGAGCTCACTGAAGCTTTCTTT.

The chain is built from TRBV11-2 and TRBJ2-7; 12 bases line up with TRBD1. The germline V gene has CDR1 SGHAT and CDR2 FQNNGV. V trimming: 6 bases; J trimming: 7 bases; junction bases outside the gene matches: 4. This CDR3 is built from 13 residues. CDR3 protein: CASSGDRGREQYF. In DNA, the CDR3 is TGTGCCAGCAGTGGGGACAGGGGGCGAGAGCAGTACTTC.

V and J are TRBV11-2 and TRBJ2-1; D unclear. CDR1 and CDR2 from the germline V gene are SGHAT and FQNNGV. The CDR3 sequence is 16 residues long. Trimming stripped 1 base from V and 2 bases from J, with 12 bases between. Written as DNA, the CDR3 is TGTGCCAGCAGCTTAGTTGGTCAGAGACCCTACAATGAGCAGTTCTTC. Residues: CASSLVGQRPYNEQFF.

There are a few counts of this clone. The chain carries TRBV5-4 and TRBJ1-1; 12 nucleotides agree with TRBD1. Germline values: CDR1 SGHNT, CDR2 YYREEE (reference sequence). J was trimmed by 1 base and V by 5 bases; bases with no gene match: 6. This CDR3 spans 16 amino acids. The CDR3 loop reads CASRRDRGLSNTEAFF. The CDR3 nucleotides read TGTGCCAGCAGAAGGGACAGGGGGCTTTCGAACACTGAAGCTTTCTTT.

The gene calls are TRBV28 and TRBJ1-4, with 10 positions matching TRBD1. This CDR3 spans 14 amino acids. V shed 11 bases and J 6 bases; nucleotides not matched to a gene: 9. CDR1 and CDR2 (germline): MDHEN, SYDVKM. The CDR3 DNA is TGTGCCGCCCGGCCCGGACAGGGGGATGAAAAACTGTTTTTT. Its translation: CAARPGQGDEKLFF.

This clone was seen a few times. This chain links TRBV9 with TRBJ1-6, with D possibly TRBD1 on 5 matching bases. Between the trimmed V and J ends, which lost 0 bases and 6 bases, there was a span of 13 bases. Germline loops: CDR1 SGDLS, CDR2 YYNGEE. The CDR3 extends over 16 amino acids. The CDR3 loop reads CASSVGQGLLNSPLHF. Written as DNA, the CDR3 is TGTGCCAGCAGCGTAGGGCAGGGCCTACTTAATTCACCCCTCCACTTT.

This clone occurred a few times. Written as DNA, the CDR3 is TGTGCCAGCAGCTTGGAGGGAGGAACCTACAATGAGCAGTTCTTC. It is translated as CASSLEGGTYNEQFF. The genes are TRBV5-4 and TRBJ2-1; a weak D match, TRBD2 (6 bases). Germline CDR1 is SGHNT and CDR2 is YYREEE (reference sequence). V dropped 0 bases and J dropped 2 bases, with 9 bases sitting between them. The CDR3 is 15 residues long.

The chain employs TRBV11-2 and TRBJ1-3; D may be TRBD1 (5 bases). The CDR3 covers 14 residues. The V end was cut by 7 bases, the J end by 7 bases, with 17 bases between. Germline V CDR1 and CDR2: SGHAT, FQNNGV. The CDR3: CASTAGRALNTIYF. Written as DNA, the CDR3 is TGTGCCAGCACTGCGGGACGGGCTCTGAACACCATATATTTT.

This clone was counted a few times. The chain joins TRBV7-2 to TRBJ2-5, with 8 bases that match TRBD2. Germline V lookup: CDR1 SGHTA, CDR2 FQGNSA. V was clipped by 1 base and J by 2 bases; unmatched bases: 3. This CDR3 is 15 amino acids long. In DNA form, the CDR3 reads TGTGCCAGCAGCTTAGAAGGCGGGGGGCAAGAGACCCAGTACTTC. Its translation is CASSLEGGGQETQYF.

The chain couples TRBV7-6 to TRBJ2-7; 9 nucleotides line up with TRBD1. This CDR3 is built from 14 residues. Per germline, CDR1 SGHVS and CDR2 FNYEAQ. J was trimmed by 5 bases and V by 5 bases; bases with no gene match: 7. This CDR3 reads CASSGRDRVDEQYF. CDR3 DNA: TGTGCCAGCAGCGGCCGGGACAGGGTTGACGAGCAGTACTTC.

This clone showed up many times. The rearrangement joins TRBV28 to TRBJ2-7; D remains ambiguous. This CDR3 region has 15 residues. V gave up 4 bases and J gave up 1 base, with 14 bases separating them. Germline loops: CDR1 MDHEN, CDR2 SYDVKM. In nucleotides, the CDR3 is TGTGCCAGCAGTTACGCAGCAGGTGCTTCCTACGAGCAGTACTTC. It specifies CASSYAAGASYEQYF.

This clone has only a few counts. This rearrangement joins TRBV7-8 to TRBJ2-1; the match to TRBD2 covers 7 bases. Germline V gene lookup returns CDR1 SGHVS and CDR2 FQNEAQ. With V trimmed by 5 bases and J by 4 bases, 8 bases remained unmatched. This CDR3 is built from 15 residues. The CDR3: CASSRVAGPYNEQFF. In DNA, the CDR3 is TGTGCCAGCAGCCGAGTAGCGGGTCCTTACAATGAGCAGTTCTTC. Based on the CDR3 plus reference TRBV7-8 and TRBJ2-1, the full variable domain is GAGVSQSPRYKVAKRGQDVALRCDPISGHVSLFWYQQALGQGPEFLTYFQNEAQLDKSGLPSDRFFAERPEGSVSTLKIQRTQQEDSAVYLCASSRVAGPYNEQFFGPGTRLTVL.